A selection of T cell receptor beta chains follows, all from one sample in a study of T cells in Graves' hyperthyroidism and ophthalmopathy. TCRdb reanalysed the multiplex PCR reads using MiXCR and keeps one entry per CDR3 protein. This table holds hundreds of thousands of distinct CDR3 sequences, roughly 15% found once. The specimen sequenced was blood. The receptors come from a woman in her late teens or twenties with Graves' ophthalmopathy. Each CDR3 is given with its conserved first and last residue. The D gene is left open where the match is weak. Size values are once, few and many counts, or a class for expanded clones, and some rows have none.

>-|TRBJ2-7|TRBV6-1|TRBD1
CASSPSGQGVFYEQYF
TGTGCCAGCAGTCCCTCGGGACAGGGAGTGTTCTACGAGCAGTACTTC
>many|TRBJ1-1|TRBV7-9|TRBD1
CASRQTGGTEAFF
TGTGCCAGCAGGCAGACAGGGGGCACTGAAGCTTTCTTT
>many|TRBJ1-3|TRBV7-9|-
CASSLPTVGNTIYF
TGTGCCAGCAGCTTACCGACAGTCGGAAACACCATATATTTT
>once|TRBJ2-3|TRBV28|TRBD2
CASSLSSGGFDTQYF
TGTGCCAGCAGTTTGTCTAGCGGGGGGTTTGATACGCAGTATTTT
>-|TRBJ2-7|TRBV9|TRBD1
CASSLRGDQDRAYEQYF
TGTGCCAGCAGCTTGAGAGGGGACCAAGACAGGGCCTACGAGCAGTACTTC
>many|TRBJ1-1|TRBV27|-
CASSLYDSSTEAFF
TGTGCCAGCAGTTTATACGACAGTAGCACTGAAGCTTTCTTT
>many|TRBJ2-1|TRBV30|-
CAWRRASYNEQFF
TGTGCCTGGAGGAGGGCGTCCTACAATGAGCAGTTCTTC
>many|TRBJ1-4|TRBV5-1|TRBD1
CASSLVGQGAANEKLFF
TGCGCCAGCAGCTTGGTTGGACAGGGGGCGGCTAATGAAAAACTGTTTTTT
>few|TRBJ1-4|TRBV4-1|-
CASSLIWLGEGLGSLGELFF
TGCGCCAGCAGCCTAATCTGGCTCGGCGAGGGCCTAGGATCGCTGGGTGAACTGTTTTTT
>-|TRBJ2-3|TRBV10-1|TRBD2
CASSEGGGRADTQYF
TGCGCCAGCAGTGAGGGGGGAGGGAGGGCAGATACGCAGTATTTT
>-|TRBJ1-5|TRBV18|TRBD1
CASSPISGSGGQPQHF
TGTGCCAGCTCACCGATTTCAGGGTCAGGGGGTCAGCCCCAGCATTTT